Listed here are 13 T cell receptor beta chains from one sample, sequenced in a study of sequential checkpoint blockade in melanoma. Specified treatment: randomized to nivolumab then ipilimumab (arm A) or the reverse (arm B). Libraries were prepared by immunoSEQ multiplex PCR; TCRdb keeps only in-frame clonotypes and omits some of them. Altogether approximately 5,200 clones are present, 70% to 75% being singletons, with the ten largest covering about 30%. Sample: CD8+ T cells sorted from blood (inferred from file names), taken from a patient given nivolumab and ipilimumab in sequence. These receptors were taken from a human donor with melanoma.

The V and J genes are TRBV29-1 and TRBJ1-2; D is ambiguous. Trimming removed 3 bases from V and 4 bases from J, with 12 bases in between. Germline V gives CDR1 SQVTM, CDR2 ANQGSEA. CDR3 length equals 13 residues. This CDR3 is CSVDTGFVYGYTF. CDR3 DNA sequence: TGCAGCGTTGATACGGGATTTGTCTATGGCTACACCTTC.

The chain is built from TRBV29-1 and TRBJ2-2; 7 positions agree with TRBD2. CDR3 length: 15 residues. With 2 bases clipped from V and 1 base from J, the junction kept 4 bases outside the gene matches. CDR1 is SQVTM, CDR2 ANQGSEA, per germline. CDR3 in amino acids: CSVELAGVNTGELFF. In nucleotides, the CDR3 is TGCAGCGTTGAACTCGCGGGGGTGAACACCGGGGAGCTGTTTTTT.

CDR3 protein: CASSARDRGLTDTQYF. CDR3 sequence (DNA): TGTGCCAGCAGCGCCCGGGACAGGGGGCTGACAGATACGCAGTATTTT. The chain is built from TRBV9 and TRBJ2-3, with 12 bases lining up with TRBD1. V shed 3 bases, J shed 3 bases, and the junction held 5 bases outside the gene matches. There are 16 residues in the CDR3. Germline assignment: CDR1 SGDLS and CDR2 YYNGEE.

This clone was seen a handful of times. This chain joins TRBV5-1 and TRBJ2-7; D is unresolved. Trimming removed 1 base from V and 5 bases from J, with 7 bases in between. CDR1 and CDR2 from the germline V gene are SGHRS and YFSETQ. The CDR3 covers 12 residues. CDR3: CASSLSSDEQYF. In DNA, the CDR3 is TGCGCCAGCAGCTTGTCGAGTGACGAGCAGTACTTC.

The V and J genes are TRBV27 and TRBJ1-2; D not resolved. From germline, CDR1 is MNHEY and CDR2 SMNVEV (reference sequence). V was clipped by 0 bases and J by 0 bases, with 11 bases between them. The CDR3 loop spans 16 amino acids. The CDR3 nucleotides are TGTGCCAGCAGTTTATCGGAGGGTAGCTCTAACTATGGCTACACCTTC. It yields the protein CASSLSEGSSNYGYTF.

The gene calls are TRBV11-2 and TRBJ2-7, with D unresolved. The V end was cut by 1 base, the J end by 7 bases, with 14 bases between. Germline CDR1 and CDR2: SGHAT and FQNNGV. The CDR3 contains 14 residues. CDR3: CASSLGNLGWEQYF. The CDR3 DNA sequence: TGTGCCAGCAGCTTAGGAAACTTGGGCTGGGAGCAGTACTTC.

The V gene is TRBV7-6, the J gene TRBJ2-1; 7 positions match TRBD1. Germline CDR1 and CDR2: SGHVS and FNYEAQ. V lost 1 base, J lost 6 bases, and 9 bases stayed unmatched. This CDR3 has 16 amino acids. The CDR3, as DNA: TGTGCCAGCAGCTTAGGAGACAGGGCTCTGGGCAATGAGCAGTTCTTC. Translation gives CASSLGDRALGNEQFF.

The V and J genes are TRBV5-1 and TRBJ2-7; TRBD1 is a possible D gene (5 bases). V was pared by 0 bases and J by 1 base, with 8 bases between. This CDR3 spans 14 amino acids. Germline-derived CDR1 and CDR2 are SGHRS and YFSETQ. DNA of the CDR3: TGCGCCAGCAGCTTGGGACAGATATCCTACGAGCAGTACTTC. Protein product: CASSLGQISYEQYF.

In the case of this clone: This likely traces to a read error, being one base from a far larger clone. The V call is TRBV9, the J call TRBJ1-2; D possibly corresponds to TRBD1 (5 bases). The CDR3 has 12 residues. Germline CDR1 is SGDLS and CDR2 is YYNGEE. This chain's CDR3 is CGSSVGAGGYTF. The CDR3 region has the DNA TGTGGCAGCAGCGTAGGGGCCGGTGGGTACACCTTC.

V gene TRBV28 combines with J gene TRBJ2-5; the match to TRBD2 covers 7 bases. The germline gives CDR1 MDHEN, CDR2 SYDVKM. With V trimmed by 6 bases and J by 4 bases, 8 bases remained unmatched. There are 14 residues in the CDR3. CDR3 coding DNA: TGTGCCAGCAGGGCGGGAGCTGTTGGAGAGACCCAGTACTTC. Translating gives CASRAGAVGETQYF.

The V and J genes are TRBV9 and TRBJ2-2, with no clear D. Germline values: CDR1 SGDLS, CDR2 YYNGEE. Trimming removed 7 bases at V and 0 bases at J, with 7 bases between. The CDR3 consists of 13 residues. CDR3 bases: TGTGCCAGCGTAGAACCGAACACCGGGGAGCTGTTTTTT. This encodes CASVEPNTGELFF.

In this sample, this clone turned up once. This chain connects TRBV4-1 to TRBJ2-5; TRBD2 aligns across 7 bases. The CDR3 contains 16 residues. With V trimmed by 4 bases and J by 5 bases, 13 bases remained unmatched. Germline V gives CDR1 MGHRA, CDR2 YSYEKL. The CDR3 nucleotides are TGCGCCAGCAGCCCGAAAGGCTCTCAGGGAGGGGAGACCCAGTACTTC. It codes for CASSPKGSQGGETQYF.

V and J are TRBV5-1 and TRBJ2-2, with TRBD2 identical over 7 bases. J gave up 6 bases and V 3 bases, and 23 bases lay outside the gene matches. Germline V gives CDR1 SGHRS, CDR2 YFSETQ. This CDR3 region has 20 residues. For the CDR3, the DNA is TGCGCCAGCAGCTCGGACCCATGGGGGGGAGACTGGGTCCATCCCGGGGAGCTGTTTTTT. Encoded protein: CASSSDPWGGDWVHPGELFF.